Each of the 32 T cell receptor beta chains below was sequenced from the same sample in a study of OX40 agonist ivuxolimab in advanced cancers. The protocol used for the library was the immunoSEQ multiplex PCR assay. The table comes from immuneACCESS by way of TCRdb, which keeps in-frame sequences with V and J called. Part of the clones is missing from these tables; in studies checked, under half for an unresolved V gene and the rest for unknown reasons. Recorded for this sample are tens of thousands of clones; roughly 91% of them occurred a single time. Just under 5% of the sample rests with the top ten. The source was CD4+ or CD8+ T cells sorted from blood, collected in a trial of the OX40 agonist ivuxolimab. The receptors were sampled from an adult with an advanced solid tumor such as melanoma, head and neck, liver or kidney cancer.

The rearrangement links TRBV12-2 to TRBJ2-7. TRBV12-2 is labeled a pseudogene. The CDR3 is 17 residues long. The CDR3 bases are TGTGCAAGTCGCTTATTCGATAGGGCAGCACCGGCCTACGAGCAGTACGTC. Amino acid sequence: CASRLFDRAAPAYEQYV.

The chain links TRBV7-9 to TRBJ2-1; D perhaps matches TRBD2 (5 bases). V lost 3 bases and J 8 bases, leaving 8 bases between the germline ends. The length of the CDR3 is 12 residues. Germline CDR1 reads SEHNR; CDR2 reads FQNEAQ (reference sequence). The CDR3 protein is CASSFQRDEQFF. In DNA form, the CDR3 reads TGTGCCAGCAGCTTTCAGAGGGATGAGCAGTTCTTC.

The chain couples TRBV6-5 to TRBJ2-1; D may be TRBD1 (6 bases). The V end lost 0 bases, the J end lost 3 bases, and 9 bases lay between the germline ends. Germline assignment: CDR1 MNHEY and CDR2 SVGAGI. This CDR3 comprises 15 residues. CDR3 nucleotide sequence: TGTGCCAGCAGTTACTCACAGGGCCGCTACAATGAGCAGTTCTTC. Translating it yields CASSYSQGRYNEQFF.

V is TRBV5-8 and J is TRBJ2-4, with D possibly being TRBD1 (5 bases). CDR3 length: 14 residues. Germline V gene sequence: CDR1 SGHTS, CDR2 YDEGEE. V gave up 0 bases and J gave up 6 bases, with 10 bases separating them. The CDR3 DNA reads TGTGCCAGCAGCTTGGTTTTAGGGGTAAACATTCAGTACTTC. Protein product: CASSLVLGVNIQYF.

The chain uses TRBV9 and TRBJ2-5; 13 nucleotides agree with TRBD2. Germline-derived CDR1 and CDR2 are SGDLS and YYNGEE. V shed 3 bases and J 4 bases; nucleotides not matched to a gene: 3. The CDR3 length is 15 residues. Here the CDR3 reads CASSELAGGRETQYF. Written as DNA, the CDR3 is TGTGCCAGCAGCGAACTAGCGGGGGGGCGAGAGACCCAGTACTTC.

The chain couples TRBV11-2 to TRBJ1-1, with D unclear. With 1 base removed from V and 0 bases from J, the gap between germline ends came to 12 bases. CDR3 length: 16 amino acids. The V gene's germline CDR1 is SGHAT and CDR2 FQNNGV. The CDR3 DNA follows: TGTGCCAGCAGCTTAGTCCCCAGTCTGATGAACACTGAAGCTTTCTTT. Protein: CASSLVPSLMNTEAFF.

V usage is TRBV19 and J usage is TRBJ2-1; no reliable D call. Germline V CDR1 and CDR2: LNHDA, SQIVND (reference sequence). This CDR3 has 14 residues. With 6 bases removed from V and 1 base from J, the gap between germline ends came to 10 bases. CDR3 residues: CASSMTGSYNEQFF. The CDR3 DNA reads as TGTGCCAGTAGCATGACCGGTTCCTACAATGAGCAGTTCTTC.

The CDR3 nucleotides read TGTGCCAGCAGTAGAGCGGGGGGAATCGATGAGCAGTTCTTC. It yields the protein CASSRAGGIDEQFF. The chain couples TRBV7-9 to TRBJ2-1; 9 bases fit TRBD2. This CDR3 is 14 amino acids long. V lost 6 bases, J lost 8 bases, and 8 bases stayed unmatched. Germline values: CDR1 SEHNR, CDR2 FQNEAQ (reference sequence).

The V and J genes are TRBV28 and TRBJ2-1; the D gene is possibly TRBD1 (10 bases). The CDR3 spans 19 residues. Germline CDR1 and CDR2: MDHEN and SYDVKM. V gave up 7 bases and J gave up 4 bases, with 29 bases separating them. The CDR3 sequence is CASILPGQGSSGAYNEQFF. The CDR3 DNA sequence: TGTGCCAGCATACTACCGGGACAGGGGTCTAGCGGGGCTTACAATGAGCAGTTCTTC.

The chain couples TRBV7-9 to TRBJ2-1; 9 nucleotides line up with TRBD2. Trimming took 5 bases from V and 4 from J; bases not matched to a gene: 6. CDR1 and CDR2 (germline): SEHNR, FQNEAQ (reference sequence). The length of the CDR3 is 15 residues. CDR3 nucleotides: TGTGCCAGCAGCCCCCAGCGGGAGGCGTACAATGAGCAGTTCTTC. Amino acids: CASSPQREAYNEQFF.

This chain connects TRBV27 to TRBJ1-5, with D possibly being TRBD1 (5 bases). Germline V CDR1 and CDR2: MNHEY, SMNVEV (reference sequence). The CDR3 has 14 amino acids. Trimming pared 0 bases from V and 7 bases from J, leaving 10 bases between. CDR3 nucleotide sequence: TGTGCCAGCAGTTTATCCGGGGCCGGGCAGCCCCAGCATTTT. It encodes CASSLSGAGQPQHF.

V usage is TRBV15 and J usage is TRBJ2-5; TRBD1 agrees at 11 bases. TRBJ2-7 explains the end of the DNA better; the J call may be wrong. CDR3 length: 12 amino acids. CDR1 and CDR2 from the germline V gene are LNHNV and YYDKDF (reference sequence). The CDR3 loop reads CATSGTGGEQYF. In DNA form, the CDR3 reads TGTGCCACCAGCGGGACAGGGGGCGAGCAGTACTTC.

The V and J genes are TRBV27 and TRBJ2-3; the match to TRBD2 covers 12 bases. CDR3 size: 16 residues. The germline gives CDR1 MNHEY, CDR2 SMNVEV (reference sequence). V lost 3 bases, J lost 4 bases, and 5 bases stayed unmatched. The CDR3 here is CASSFLAGGPPDTQYF. The CDR3 DNA reads as TGTGCCAGCAGTTTCCTAGCGGGGGGGCCCCCAGATACGCAGTATTTT.

The chain joins TRBV5-1 to TRBJ2-7, with TRBD2 identical over 8 bases. The CDR3 consists of 16 residues. Per the germline V gene, CDR1 is SGHRS and CDR2 is YFSETQ. Unmatched junction bases numbered 11, after V lost 4 bases and J lost 2 bases. This CDR3 is CASSPPGGRGAYEQYF. Written as DNA, the CDR3 is TGCGCCAGCAGCCCCCCGGGAGGGAGGGGGGCCTACGAGCAGTACTTC. Using reference TRBV5-1 and TRBJ2-7 for the parts outside the CDR3, the full variable domain is KAGVTQTPRYLIKTRGQQVTLSCSPISGHRSVSWYQQTPGQGLQFLFEYFSETQRNKGNFPGRFSGRQFSNSRSEMNVSTLELGDSALYLCASSPPGGRGAYEQYFGPGTRLTVT.

The genes are TRBV9 and TRBJ2-3; D remains unclear. The germline V and J ends were trimmed by 4 bases and 8 bases, with 11 bases remaining between them. The CDR3 is made up of 12 amino acids. From germline, CDR1 is SGDLS and CDR2 YYNGEE. This chain's CDR3 is CASSSGPGTQYF. CDR3 in DNA: TGTGCCAGCAGCTCTGGGCCGGGTACGCAGTATTTT.

The chain couples TRBV7-9 to TRBJ1-1; 8 bases match TRBD1. CDR1 SEHNR and CDR2 FQNEAQ come from the germline V gene (reference sequence). V was pared by 5 bases and J by 0 bases, with 8 bases of the junction left unmatched. The CDR3 has 16 residues. This CDR3 is CASSQPGQGVNTEAFF. As DNA, the CDR3 is TGTGCCAGCAGCCAGCCCGGACAGGGTGTGAACACTGAAGCTTTCTTT.

The chain has TRBV28 and TRBJ2-5; TRBD2 aligns across 8 bases. Germline V gene lookup returns CDR1 MDHEN and CDR2 SYDVKM. The CDR3 spans 14 residues. With 2 bases clipped from V and 5 bases from J, the junction kept 4 bases outside the gene matches. This CDR3 reads CASSLRGLVETQYF. The CDR3 DNA reads TGTGCCAGCAGTTTACGGGGACTAGTGGAGACCCAGTACTTC. Variable domain in full (rest from reference TRBV28 and TRBJ2-5): DVKVTQSSRYLVKRTGEKVFLECVQDMDHENMFWYRQDPGLGLRLIYFSYDVKMKEKGDIPEGYSVSREKKERFSLILESASTNQTSMYLCASSLRGLVETQYFGPGTRLLVL.

This clone was observed once. The chain carries TRBV25-1 and TRBJ2-3; 14 bases fit TRBD2. The V gene's germline CDR1 is MGHDK and CDR2 SYGVNS. CDR3 length: 17 amino acids. V shed 7 bases and J 2 bases; nucleotides not matched to a gene: 8. The CDR3 DNA is TGTGCCAGCATCGGACTAGCGGGGGGCGAATTCACAGATACGCAGTATTTT. This encodes CASIGLAGGEFTDTQYF.

The chain recombines TRBV5-6 with TRBJ2-1; D not resolved. V shed 0 bases and J shed 0 bases, with 10 bases lying between them. The CDR3 contains 16 residues. Per germline, CDR1 SGHDT and CDR2 YYEEEE. In DNA form, the CDR3 reads TGTGCCAGCAGCTTGGGTGGCGGCTCCTCCTACAATGAGCAGTTCTTC. Translated: CASSLGGGSSYNEQFF.

V is TRBV5-8 and J is TRBJ1-5; TRBD1 might be the D (6 bases). The CDR3 sequence is 14 residues long. In germline, CDR1 is SGHTS, CDR2 YDEGEE. Trimming removed 4 bases from V and 7 bases from J, with 15 bases in between. DNA for the CDR3: TGTGCCAGCAGCAGACCTACAGGGAACCAGCCCCAGCATTTT. It is translated as CASSRPTGNQPQHF.

The chain recombines TRBV5-8 with TRBJ2-7; D might be TRBD1 (5 bases). The CDR3 is 17 residues long. Deletions cut 0 bases from V and 0 bases from J, with 16 bases between. Per the germline V gene, CDR1 is SGHTS and CDR2 is YDEGEE. This CDR3 is CASSLEGIQGSSYEQYF. DNA of the CDR3: TGTGCCAGCAGCTTGGAGGGGATCCAGGGCAGCTCCTACGAGCAGTACTTC.

CDR3 nucleotide sequence: TGCGCCAGCAGACCCTTCGGGAGAACGCGGGCTAATGAGCAGTTCTTC. This translates into CASRPFGRTRANEQFF. The chain recombines TRBV4-1 with TRBJ2-1; D is perhaps TRBD2 (6 bases). From germline, CDR1 is MGHRA and CDR2 YSYEKL. The CDR3 extends over 16 amino acids. Trimming took 6 bases from V and 7 from J, leaving 22 bases between them.

The chain employs TRBV5-1 and TRBJ2-2, with 8 nucleotides matching TRBD2. Germline V gene sequence: CDR1 SGHRS, CDR2 YFSETQ. Trimming cost V 4 bases and J 4 bases; bases outside gene matches: 6. The CDR3 contains 15 residues. In DNA form, the CDR3 reads TGCGCCAGCAGCCTACCCGGGACTAGCACCGGGGAGCTGTTTTTT. This translates into CASSLPGTSTGELFF.

The chain combines TRBV20-1 with TRBJ2-5, with no clear D. Judging by the DNA end, TRBJ2-7 fits better; the J call may be wrong. CDR1 is DFQATT, CDR2 SNEGSKA, per germline (reference sequence). CDR3 length: 11 amino acids. CDR3 in amino acids: CSARASYEQYF. CDR3 DNA: TGCAGTGCTAGAGCTTCTTACGAGCAGTACTTC.

This clone was seen only once. The V gene is TRBV9, the J gene TRBJ2-7; 10 nucleotides align to TRBD1. Germline V gives CDR1 SGDLS, CDR2 YYNGEE. With V trimmed by 3 bases and J by 7 bases, 4 bases remained unmatched. The CDR3 runs to 13 residues. CDR3 DNA: TGTGCCAGCAGCGCCTGGACAGGGGGTGAGCAGTACTTC. It yields the protein CASSAWTGGEQYF.

The rearrangement links TRBV2 to TRBJ2-5, with unresolved D. Germline V gene lookup returns CDR1 SNHLY and CDR2 FYNNEI. V was clipped by 6 bases and J by 1 base, with 15 bases between them. This CDR3 has 15 residues. The CDR3 DNA follows: TGTGCCAGCAGCGGTTTAGAACTATTCCAAGAGACCCAGTACTTC. Translating gives CASSGLELFQETQYF.

V is TRBV5-1 and J is TRBJ2-3, with 10 positions matching TRBD2. V lost 2 bases to trimming and J lost 5 bases; unmatched junction nucleotides: 8. From germline, CDR1 is SGHRS and CDR2 YFSETQ. The CDR3 has 16 residues. CDR3 DNA sequence: TGCGCCAGCAGCTTAGGCCTAGCGGGAGCGCGAGATACGCAGTATTTT. Translation gives CASSLGLAGARDTQYF.

The V and J genes are TRBV9 and TRBJ2-3; D is unclear. The germline CDR1 and CDR2 sequences are SGDLS and YYNGEE. The V end lost 0 bases, the J end lost 2 bases, and 13 bases lay between the germline ends. This CDR3 spans 16 amino acids. CDR3 sequence: CASSVEPSPITDTQYF. CDR3 sequence (DNA): TGTGCCAGCAGCGTAGAGCCAAGTCCCATCACAGATACGCAGTATTTT.

The V call is TRBV6-5, the J call TRBJ1-6, with TRBD1 identical over 9 bases. The V segment lost 6 bases and the J segment 10 bases; nucleotides outside the gene matches: 10. The CDR3 consists of 15 residues. CDR1 is MNHEY, CDR2 SVGAGI, per germline. The CDR3 coding sequence is TGTGCCAGCAGCCTGGGACAGGGTTACAGGTCACCCCTCCACTTT. This encodes CASSLGQGYRSPLHF.

The chain couples TRBV6-6 to TRBJ2-2; unclear D gene. The V end was cut by 6 bases, the J end by 8 bases, with 13 bases between. CDR1 is MNHNY and CDR2 is SVGAGI in the germline V gene (reference sequence). CDR3 length: 13 residues. The DNA for the CDR3 is TGTGCCAGCAGCCTTGGACGGATAGGGGAGCTGTTTTTT. Protein: CASSLGRIGELFF.

As DNA, the CDR3 is TGTGCCAGCAGCGTACAACCGGCAGCTGAAGCTTTCTTT. It yields the protein CASSVQPAAEAFF. V usage is TRBV9 and J usage is TRBJ1-1; D uncertain. Deletions cut 1 base from V and 6 bases from J, with 10 bases between. Germline loops: CDR1 SGDLS, CDR2 YYNGEE. There are 13 residues in the CDR3.

The J gene is TRBJ2-5, the V gene TRBV18; 8 nucleotides agree with TRBD1. Germline V gene data show CDR1 as KGHSH and CDR2 as LQKENI. The CDR3 runs 15 residues. Losses at the gene ends were 4 bases for V and 0 bases for J; bases not matched to a gene: 4. CDR3 DNA: TGTGCCAGCTCACTCTGGACAGGGTACCAAGAGACCCAGTACTTC. Translated, it gives CASSLWTGYQETQYF.